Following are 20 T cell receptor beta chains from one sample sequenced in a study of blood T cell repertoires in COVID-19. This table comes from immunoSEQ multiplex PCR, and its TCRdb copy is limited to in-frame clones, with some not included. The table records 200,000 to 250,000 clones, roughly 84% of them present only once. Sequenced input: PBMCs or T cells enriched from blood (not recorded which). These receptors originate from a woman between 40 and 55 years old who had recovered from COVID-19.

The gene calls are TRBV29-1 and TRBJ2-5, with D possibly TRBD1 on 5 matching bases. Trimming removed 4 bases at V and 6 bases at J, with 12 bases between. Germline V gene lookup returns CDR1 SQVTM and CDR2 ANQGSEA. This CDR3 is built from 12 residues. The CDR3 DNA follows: TGCAGCGTTGTGCAGGGTTTAAAGACCCAGTACTTC. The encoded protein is CSVVQGLKTQYF.

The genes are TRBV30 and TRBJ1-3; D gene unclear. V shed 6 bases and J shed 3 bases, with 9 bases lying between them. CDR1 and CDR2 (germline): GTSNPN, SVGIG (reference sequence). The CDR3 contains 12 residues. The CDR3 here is CACQASGNTIYF. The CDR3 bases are TGTGCCTGTCAGGCCAGTGGAAACACCATATATTTT. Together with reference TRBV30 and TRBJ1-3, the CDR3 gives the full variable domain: SQTIHQWPATLVQPVGSPLSLECTVEGTSNPNLYWYRQAAGRGLQLLFYSVGIGQISSEVPQNLSASRPQDRQFILSSKKLLLSDSGFYLCACQASGNTIYFGEGSWLTVV.

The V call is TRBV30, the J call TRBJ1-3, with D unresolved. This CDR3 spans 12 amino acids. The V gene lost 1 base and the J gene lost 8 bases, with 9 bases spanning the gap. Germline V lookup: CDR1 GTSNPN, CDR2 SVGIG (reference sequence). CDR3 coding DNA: TGTGCCTGGAGTGGAGGGCTAGACACCATATATTTT. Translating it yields CAWSGGLDTIYF. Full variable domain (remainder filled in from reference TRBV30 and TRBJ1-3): SQTIHQWPATLVQPVGSPLSLECTVEGTSNPNLYWYRQAAGRGLQLLFYSVGIGQISSEVPQNLSASRPQDRQFILSSKKLLLSDSGFYLCAWSGGLDTIYFGEGSWLTVV.

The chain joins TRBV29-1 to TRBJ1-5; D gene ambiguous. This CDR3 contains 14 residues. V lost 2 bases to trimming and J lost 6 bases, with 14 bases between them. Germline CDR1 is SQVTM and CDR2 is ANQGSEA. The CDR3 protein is CSVELGDGSQPQHF. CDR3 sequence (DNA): TGCAGCGTTGAATTAGGCGACGGGAGTCAGCCCCAGCATTTT.

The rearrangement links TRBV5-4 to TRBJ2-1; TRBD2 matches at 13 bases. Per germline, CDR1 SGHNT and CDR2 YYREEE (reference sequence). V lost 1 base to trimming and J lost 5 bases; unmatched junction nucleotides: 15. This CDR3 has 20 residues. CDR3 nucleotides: TGTGCCAGCAGCTTGTCACCACATGCCGGGACTAGCGGGAACCACAATGAGCAGTTCTTC. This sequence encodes CASSLSPHAGTSGNHNEQFF. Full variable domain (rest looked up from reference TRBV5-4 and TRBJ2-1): ETGVTQSPTHLIKTRGQQVTLRCSSQSGHNTVSWYQQALGQGPQFIFQYYREEENGRGNFPPRFSGLQFPNYSSELNVNALELDDSALYLCASSLSPHAGTSGNHNEQFFGPGTRLTVL.

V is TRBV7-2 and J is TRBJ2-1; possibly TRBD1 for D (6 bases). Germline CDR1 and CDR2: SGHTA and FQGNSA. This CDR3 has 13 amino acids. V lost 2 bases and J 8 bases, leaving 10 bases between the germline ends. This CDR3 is CASSLLGADEQFF. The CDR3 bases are TGTGCCAGCAGCTTATTGGGGGCGGATGAGCAGTTCTTC.

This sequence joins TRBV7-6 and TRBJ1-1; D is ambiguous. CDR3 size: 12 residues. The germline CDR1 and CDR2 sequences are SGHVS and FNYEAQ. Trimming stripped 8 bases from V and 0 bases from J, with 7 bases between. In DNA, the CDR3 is TGTGCCAGCCAGCGATTGAACACTGAAGCTTTCTTT. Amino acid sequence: CASQRLNTEAFF.

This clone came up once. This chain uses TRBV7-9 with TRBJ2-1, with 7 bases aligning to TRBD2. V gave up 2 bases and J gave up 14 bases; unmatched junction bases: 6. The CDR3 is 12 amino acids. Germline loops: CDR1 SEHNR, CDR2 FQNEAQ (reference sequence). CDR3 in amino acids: CASSLTRTSEFF. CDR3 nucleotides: TGTGCCAGCAGCTTAACCCGAACTAGCGAGTTCTTC.

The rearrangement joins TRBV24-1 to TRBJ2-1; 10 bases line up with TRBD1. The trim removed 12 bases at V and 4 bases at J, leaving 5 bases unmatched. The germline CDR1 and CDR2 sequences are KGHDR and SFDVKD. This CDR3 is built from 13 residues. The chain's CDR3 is CAAGQGGYNEQFF. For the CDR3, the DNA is TGTGCCGCCGGACAGGGGGGTTACAATGAGCAGTTCTTC.

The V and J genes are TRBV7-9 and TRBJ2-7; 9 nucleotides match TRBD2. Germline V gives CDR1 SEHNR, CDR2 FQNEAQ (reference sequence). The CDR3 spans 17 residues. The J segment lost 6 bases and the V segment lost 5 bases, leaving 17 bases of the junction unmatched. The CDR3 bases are TGTGCCAGCAGCCTAGAAGGGACTAGCTTTAGGGCGCCCGAGCAGTACTTC. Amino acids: CASSLEGTSFRAPEQYF.

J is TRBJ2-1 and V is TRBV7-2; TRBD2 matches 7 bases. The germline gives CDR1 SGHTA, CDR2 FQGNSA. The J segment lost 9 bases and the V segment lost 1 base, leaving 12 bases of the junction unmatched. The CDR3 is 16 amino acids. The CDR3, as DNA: TGTGCCAGCAGCTTAGTAGCGGGTATGCGACGAGGTGAGCAGTTCTTC. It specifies CASSLVAGMRRGEQFF. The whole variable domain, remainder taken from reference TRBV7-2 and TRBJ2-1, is GAGVSQSPSNKVTEKGKDVELRCDPISGHTALYWYRQSLGQGLEFLIYFQGNSAPDKSGLPSDRFSAERTGGSVSTLTIQRTQQEDSAVYLCASSLVAGMRRGEQFFGPGTRLTVL.

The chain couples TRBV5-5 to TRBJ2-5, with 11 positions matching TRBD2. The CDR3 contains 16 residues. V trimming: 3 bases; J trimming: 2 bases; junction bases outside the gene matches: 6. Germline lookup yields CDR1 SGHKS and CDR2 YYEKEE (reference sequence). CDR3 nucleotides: TGTGCCAGCAGCTCTTCACTAGCGGGAGTGCAAGAGACCCAGTACTTC. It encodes CASSSSLAGVQETQYF.

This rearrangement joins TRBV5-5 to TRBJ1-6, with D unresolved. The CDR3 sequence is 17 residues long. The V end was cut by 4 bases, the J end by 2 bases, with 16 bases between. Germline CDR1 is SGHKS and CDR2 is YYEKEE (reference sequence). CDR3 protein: CASSPSLVRPYNSPLHF. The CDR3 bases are TGTGCCAGCAGCCCAAGTCTAGTACGACCCTATAATTCACCCCTCCACTTT.

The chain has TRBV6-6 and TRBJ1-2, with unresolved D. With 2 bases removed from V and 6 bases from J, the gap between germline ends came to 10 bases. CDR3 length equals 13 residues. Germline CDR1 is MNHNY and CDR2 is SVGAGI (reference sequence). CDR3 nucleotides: TGTGCCAGCAGTTACCGAACTATTAATGGCTACACCTTC. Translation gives CASSYRTINGYTF.

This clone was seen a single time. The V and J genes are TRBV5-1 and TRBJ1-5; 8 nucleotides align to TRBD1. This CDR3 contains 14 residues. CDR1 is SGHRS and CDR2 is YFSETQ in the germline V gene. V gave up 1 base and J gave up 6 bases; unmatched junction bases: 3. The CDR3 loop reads CASSLTQGGQPQHF. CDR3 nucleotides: TGCGCCAGCAGCTTGACACAGGGGGGTCAGCCCCAGCATTTT.

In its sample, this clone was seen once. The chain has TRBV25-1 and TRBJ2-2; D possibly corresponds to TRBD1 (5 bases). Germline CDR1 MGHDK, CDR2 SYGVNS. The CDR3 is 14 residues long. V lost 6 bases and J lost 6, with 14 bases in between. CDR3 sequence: CASRDRFLAGELFF. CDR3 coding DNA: TGTGCCAGCAGAGACAGATTTCTGGCCGGGGAGCTGTTTTTT.

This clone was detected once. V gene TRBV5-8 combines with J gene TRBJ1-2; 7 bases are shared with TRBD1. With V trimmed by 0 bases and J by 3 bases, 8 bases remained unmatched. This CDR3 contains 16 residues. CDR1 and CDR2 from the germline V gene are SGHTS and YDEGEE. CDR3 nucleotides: TGTGCCAGCAGCTTGGGGCACAGGGGAAGAGACTATGGCTACACCTTC. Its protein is CASSLGHRGRDYGYTF.

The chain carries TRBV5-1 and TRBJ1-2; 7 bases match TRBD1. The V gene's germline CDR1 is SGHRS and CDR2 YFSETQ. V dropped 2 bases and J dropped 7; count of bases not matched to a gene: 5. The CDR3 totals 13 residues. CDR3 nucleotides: TGCGCCAGCAGCTTAGGGGGCGCGGGTGGCTACACCTTC. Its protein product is CASSLGGAGGYTF.

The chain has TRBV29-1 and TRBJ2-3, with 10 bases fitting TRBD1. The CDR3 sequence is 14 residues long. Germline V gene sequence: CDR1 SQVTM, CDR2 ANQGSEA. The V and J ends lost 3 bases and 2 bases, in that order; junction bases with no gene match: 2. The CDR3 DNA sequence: TGCAGCGTTGAGGGACAGGGGATCACAGATACGCAGTATTTT. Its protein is CSVEGQGITDTQYF.

As DNA, the CDR3 is TGTGCCAGCAGTTTACAGTTAGCGGGTGAGCAGTACTTC. Encoded protein: CASSLQLAGEQYF. The J gene is TRBJ2-7, the V gene TRBV27; 7 nucleotides agree with TRBD2. The CDR3 contains 13 residues. V was pared by 2 bases and J by 7 bases, with 5 bases of the junction left unmatched. Germline V lookup: CDR1 MNHEY, CDR2 SMNVEV (reference sequence).